These T cell receptor beta chains were read from a single sample in a study of shared clonotypes between healthy human individuals. Clones were read by immunoSEQ multiplex PCR, and TCRdb kept only the in-frame ones, dropping some. The table records under 650,000 clones, almost 97% of them present only once. Sample: naive CD4+ T cells sorted from blood. The receptors originated from a woman aged 25 to 39 in good health. Both conserved end residues are part of each CDR3. Each record gives: clone size, D gene, J gene, V gene, CDR3 DNA, CDR3 protein. A D gene is named only where the DNA matches it firmly. Some rows have no size entry. The others give once, few or many, or a class for an expanded clone.

NA NA TRBJ2-5 TRBV15 TGTGCCACCAGCAGCGGGATGGTCCAAGAGACCCAGTACTTC CATSSGMVQETQYF
NA TRBD1 TRBJ1-6 TRBV19 TGTGCCAGTAGTATCCTCGACAGGGACAATTCACCCCTCCACTTT CASSILDRDNSPLHF
NA NA TRBJ1-1 TRBV28 TGTGCCAGCAGTTTTTTGAACACTGAAGCTTTCTTT CASSFLNTEAFF
NA TRBD1 TRBJ2-5 TRBV27 TGTGCCAGCAGTTTAGGGACAGGGATACGAGAGACCCAGTACTTC CASSLGTGIRETQYF
NA NA TRBJ1-3 TRBV18 TGTGCCAGCTCACCTATGGACCAGCTCTCTGGAAACACCATATATTTT CASSPMDQLSGNTIYF
once NA TRBJ2-7 TRBV10-1 TGCGCCAGCAGTGAGGTTCTCAGCTACGAGCAGTACTTC CASSEVLSYEQYF
NA NA TRBJ2-4 TRBV2 TGTGCCAGCGGAGGGACCCTGAGCATTCAGTACTTC CASGGTLSIQYF
NA NA TRBJ1-3 TRBV28 TGTGCCAGCAGCAGTAGGGGCTCTGGAAACACCATATATTTT CASSSRGSGNTIYF
NA TRBD2 TRBJ2-7 TRBV5-1 TGCGCCAGCAGCTTGGCAATGACTAGCGGGAGTCACGAGCAGTACTTC CASSLAMTSGSHEQYF
NA NA TRBJ2-7 TRBV10-1 TGCGCCAGCAGTGCAACTAGGGCGAACGAGCAGTACTTC CASSATRANEQYF
NA NA TRBJ2-2 TRBV4-1 TGCGCCAGCAGCCGGGGACTGAAGAACACCGGGGAGCTGTTTTTT CASSRGLKNTGELFF
NA TRBD2 TRBJ2-1 TRBV10-2 TGCGCCAGCGCCTCTCGACTAGCGGGAGTAGATGAGCAGTTCTTC CASASRLAGVDEQFF
NA NA TRBJ2-7 TRBV7-2 TGTGCCAGCAGCCATGACAGGAACTCCTACGAGCAGTACTTC CASSHDRNSYEQYF
NA NA TRBJ2-1 TRBV5-4 TGTGCCAGCAGCTTGTTGACTCAGAGTTACAATGAGCAGTTCTTC CASSLLTQSYNEQFF
few NA TRBJ1-3 TRBV7-9 TGTGCCAGCAGCTCGTACCAGGAACTTGGAAACACCATATATTTT CASSSYQELGNTIYF
NA NA TRBJ2-7 TRBV5-1 TGCGCCAGCACCTCAGGGGGGACGGCTTACGAGCAGTACTTC CASTSGGTAYEQYF
NA TRBD1 TRBJ2-1 TRBV5-1 TGCGCCAGCAGCTTGGAGGGGGCCAGCGACAATGAGCAGTTCTTC CASSLEGASDNEQFF
NA NA TRBJ1-5 TRBV7-6 TGTGCCAGCAGCCCAGCGAGGGCAGGGAGGCATCAGCCCCAGCATTTT CASSPARAGRHQPQHF
few NA TRBJ2-7 TRBV7-9 TGTGCCAGCAGCTTAGGGGTGTACGAGCAGTACTTC CASSLGVYEQYF
NA NA TRBJ2-1 TRBV12-2 TGTGCAAGTCGCTTGCCCACTAGCGGGAGGAGCTCCTACAATGAGCAGTTCTTC CASRLPTSGRSSYNEQFF
NA TRBD1 TRBJ2-1 TRBV7-8 TGTGCCAGCAGCTTAGTCAGGGACAGTATTATTCATGAGCAGTTCTTC CASSLVRDSIIHEQFF
NA NA TRBJ2-7 TRBV28 TGTGCCAGCAGTTTCCTGGGCTACGAGCAGTACTTC CASSFLGYEQYF
NA TRBD2 TRBJ2-7 TRBV4-1 TGCGCCAGCAGCCGCGAGCGGGAGGGCCGGTACGAGCAGTACTTC CASSREREGRYEQYF
NA TRBD1 TRBJ2-1 TRBV11-3 TGTGCCAGCAGCTTAGATTCTAATGTTAGGACAGGTGGCGAGCAGTTCTTC CASSLDSNVRTGGEQFF
NA NA TRBJ2-2 TRBV7-9 TGTGCCAGCACCGGACAGTTAATAACCACCGGGGAGCTGTTTTTT CASTGQLITTGELFF
NA TRBD1 TRBJ1-1 TRBV5-1 TGCGCCAGCAGCTTGGCCCTATCCGGGACAGGACGCCCTGAAGCTTTCTTT CASSLALSGTGRPEAFF
NA NA TRBJ2-4 TRBV4-1 TGCGCCAGCAGCCCACAGAGTCTGGGTAGGGGAGCGGCCAAAAACATTCAGTACTTC CASSPQSLGRGAAKNIQYF
NA NA TRBJ1-5 TRBV6-1 TGTGCCAGCAGCAGGGTACAGGATCAGCCCCAGCATTTT CASSRVQDQPQHF
NA NA TRBJ1-1 TRBV6-1 TGTGCCAGCATGAGGGCACGAGCTTTCTTT CASMRARAFF
NA NA TRBJ2-3 TRBV18 TGTGCCAGCTCACCACTAGCGGCAGATACGCAGTATTTT CASSPLAADTQYF
NA NA TRBJ1-4 TRBV5-5 TGTGCCAGCAGCCTGGACAAAATGGAGGAAAAACTGTTTTTT CASSLDKMEEKLFF
NA NA TRBJ1-5 TRBV5-3 TGTGCCAGAAGCGCGAGGGACAGCAATCAGCCCCAGCATTTT CARSARDSNQPQHF
NA NA TRBJ2-1 TRBV11-3 TGTGCCAGCAGCTGGGACCTTTACAATGAGCAGTTCTTC CASSWDLYNEQFF
NA NA TRBJ2-5 TRBV9 TGTGCCAGCAGCACGACAGACCAAGAGACCCAGTACTTC CASSTTDQETQYF
NA TRBD1 TRBJ2-1 TRBV19 TGTGCCAGTAGTATTGGCTTCGGGACAGGGGGTTACAATGAGCAGTTCTTC CASSIGFGTGGYNEQFF
NA NA TRBJ1-3 TRBV28 TGTGCCAGCACCCCCGCTGGAAACACCATATATTTT CASTPAGNTIYF
NA TRBD2 TRBJ2-1 TRBV4-2 TGTGCCAGCAGACGGGGACTAGCGGAGATCGACTCCTACAATGAGCAGTTCTTC CASRRGLAEIDSYNEQFF
once TRBD2 TRBJ2-2 TRBV6-1 TGTGCCTCCGGCGGGAGACCGACCGGGGAGCTGTTTTTT CASGGRPTGELFF
NA NA TRBJ2-1 TRBV18 TGTGCCAGCTCACCGAACCAGGCCTTAACAGGGCAGGACAATGAGCAGTTCTTC CASSPNQALTGQDNEQFF
NA TRBD1 TRBJ1-1 TRBV5-1 TGCGCCAGCAGTCAAGCCGGGACAGTGAACACTGAAGCTTTCTTT CASSQAGTVNTEAFF
NA NA TRBJ2-7 TRBV7-2 TGTGCCCTCATAGTACCCTACGAGCAGTACTTC CALIVPYEQYF
NA NA TRBJ1-5 TRBV6-6 TGTGCCAGCAGTTCGAGACCGCAGAATCAGCCCCAGCATTTT CASSSRPQNQPQHF
NA NA TRBJ1-5 TRBV18 TGTGCCAGCTCACCACCCTCACAGATCTATAGCAATCAGCCCCAGCATTTT CASSPPSQIYSNQPQHF
NA NA TRBJ2-2 TRBV5-1 TGCGCCAGCAGTTTCCTTGTGGGAGGAGGTATCACCGGGGAGCTGTTTTTT CASSFLVGGGITGELFF
NA NA TRBJ2-7 TRBV6-1 TGTGCCAGCAGTGAATTTCAGGCCGGCTACGAGCAGTACTTC CASSEFQAGYEQYF